The 29 T cell receptor beta chains presented below share a single source sample, sequenced in a study of T cells in Graves' hyperthyroidism and ophthalmopathy. RNA transcripts served as the template for amplifying TCR beta CDR3 regions. First-round RT-PCR of the TCR CDR3 relied on the HTBI primer set. One entry per CDR3 protein results from TCRdb running MiXCR on the multiplex PCR reads. The data contain hundreds of thousands of distinct CDR3 sequences, about 15% of them singletons. Material: blood. The receptors come from a woman under 30 with Graves' hyperthyroidism.

This clonotype showed up many times. The V call is TRBV5-8, the J call TRBJ1-5, with TRBD1 identical over 11 bases. The CDR3 loop spans 15 amino acids. Looked up from germline, CDR1 is SGHTS and CDR2 is YDEGEE. V trimming: 4 bases; J trimming: 4 bases; junction bases outside the gene matches: 4. CDR3 loop: CASSGGQGVNQPQHF. For the CDR3, the DNA is TGTGCCAGCAGCGGGGGACAGGGGGTGAATCAGCCCCAGCATTTT.

This chain's CDR3 is CASRLRLAGTTDTQYF. The CDR3 nucleotides read TGTGCCAGCAGACTCCGACTAGCGGGAACCACAGATACGCAGTATTTT. V is TRBV27 and J is TRBJ2-3, with 11 bases aligning to TRBD2. The CDR3 loop spans 16 amino acids. CDR1 and CDR2 from the germline V gene are MNHEY and SMNVEV (reference sequence). Germline trimming cut 6 bases from V and 2 bases from J; bases unmatched to any gene: 7.

This clonotype has only a few counts. This chain connects TRBV5-6 to TRBJ2-7; 8 positions agree with TRBD2. Germline trimming cut 4 bases from V and 0 bases from J; bases unmatched to any gene: 6. The CDR3 is 15 amino acids. From germline, CDR1 is SGHDT and CDR2 YYEEEE. The CDR3 here is CASSVPSGSSYEQYF. The CDR3 DNA is TGTGCCAGCAGCGTCCCGAGCGGGAGCTCCTACGAGCAGTACTTC. Looking up the rest from reference TRBV5-6 and TRBJ2-7 gives the full variable domain: DAGVTQSPTHLIKTRGQQVTLRCSPKSGHDTVSWYQQALGQGPQFIFQYYEEEERQRGNFPDRFSGHQFPNYSSELNVNALLLGDSALYLCASSVPSGSSYEQYFGPGTRLTVT.

The table lists this clonotype with many counts. The gene calls are TRBV2 and TRBJ2-7; 7 positions agree with TRBD1. The CDR3 extends over 13 amino acids. Per germline, CDR1 SNHLY and CDR2 FYNNEI. Trimming cost V 10 bases and J 7 bases; bases outside gene matches: 13. The CDR3 sequence is CATGDSFWREQYF. DNA for the CDR3: TGTGCCACCGGGGACAGTTTTTGGAGGGAGCAGTACTTC.

The V and J genes are TRBV27 and TRBJ1-1; D may be TRBD1 (5 bases). This CDR3 comprises 15 residues. V dropped 3 bases and J dropped 0 bases, with 11 bases sitting between them. Germline values: CDR1 MNHEY, CDR2 SMNVEV (reference sequence). The CDR3 protein is CASSFMDNLNTEAFF. CDR3 DNA: TGTGCCAGCAGTTTCATGGACAATTTGAACACTGAAGCTTTCTTT.

This clonotype was recorded many times. The chain uses TRBV11-1 and TRBJ2-1; D is undetermined. Trimming took 5 bases from V and 12 from J, leaving 17 bases between them. From germline, CDR1 is SGHAT and CDR2 FQDESV (reference sequence). The CDR3 runs to 13 residues. The CDR3 spells CASSRRTADGQFF. DNA of the CDR3: TGTGCCAGCAGCCGTAGGACCGCCGATGGGCAGTTCTTC.

This clonotype was seen many times. The V gene is TRBV7-2, the J gene TRBJ2-7; 7 bases line up with TRBD1. Germline loops: CDR1 SGHTA, CDR2 FQGNSA. The CDR3 contains 16 residues. V trimming: 0 bases; J trimming: 7 bases; junction bases outside the gene matches: 12. The CDR3: CASSLAPGTELREQYF. CDR3 DNA: TGTGCCAGCAGCTTAGCACCCGGGACAGAACTGCGGGAGCAGTACTTC.

There are a few counts of this clonotype. CDR3 region: CASSSTGELEAFF. The DNA of the CDR3 is TGTGCCAGCAGTTCTACAGGGGAGTTAGAAGCTTTCTTT. The chain couples TRBV9 to TRBJ1-1; 7 bases are shared with TRBD1. Losses at the gene ends were 5 bases for V and 8 bases for J; bases not matched to a gene: 9. This CDR3 region has 13 residues. Germline V gene data show CDR1 as SGDLS and CDR2 as YYNGEE.

A note on this clonotype: This sequence may be a read error, since a much larger clone differs from it by one base. The chain links TRBV2 to TRBJ1-3; possible D gene TRBD1, 5 bases. Trimming pared 9 bases from V and 0 bases from J, leaving 9 bases between. The CDR3 is 13 residues long. Germline V CDR1 and CDR2: SNHLY, FYNNEI. For the CDR3, the DNA is TGTGCCAGTCAGGGTTACTCTGGAAACACCATATATTTT. It yields the protein CASQGYSGNTIYF.

This clonotype was recorded many times. V and J are TRBV20-1 and TRBJ2-5; D call uncertain. Germline CDR1 is DFQATT and CDR2 is SNEGSKA (reference sequence). Trimming took off 5 bases at V and 5 bases at J, with 12 bases between the two ends. There are 12 residues in the CDR3. The CDR3 DNA is TGCAGTGCTGGCCAGGACGGGGAGACCCAGTACTTC. Translation: CSAGQDGETQYF.

The chain has TRBV6-2 or TRBV6-3 and TRBJ2-3, with 7 nucleotides matching TRBD2. The CDR3 loop spans 16 amino acids. CDR1 is MNHEY and CDR2 is SVGEGT in the germline V gene. V lost 5 bases, J lost 2 bases, and 10 bases stayed unmatched. CDR3 sequence reads: CASSPTGSGVTDTQYF. The CDR3 coding sequence is TGTGCCAGCAGTCCGACCGGAAGCGGGGTCACAGATACGCAGTATTTT.

This clonotype appeared many times. This rearrangement joins TRBV6-5 to TRBJ1-1, with TRBD1 as a possible D gene (5 bases). Germline V gene sequence: CDR1 MNHEY, CDR2 SVGAGI. V lost 0 bases and J 4 bases, leaving 12 bases between the germline ends. The CDR3 covers 15 residues. The CDR3 sequence is CASSYSGGEGTEAFF. The DNA of the CDR3 is TGTGCCAGCAGTTACTCGGGGGGTGAGGGCACTGAAGCTTTCTTT.

This clonotype was detected ten times or more. The V call is TRBV6-5, the J call TRBJ2-7; 11 nucleotides agree with TRBD1. The germline V gene has CDR1 MNHEY and CDR2 SVGAGI. Trimming cost V 4 bases and J 1 base; bases outside gene matches: 3. This CDR3 spans 15 amino acids. The CDR3 DNA sequence: TGTGCCAGCAGTTCTGGACAGGGGGCTTCCTACGAGCAGTACTTC. Encoded protein: CASSSGQGASYEQYF.

The chain is built from TRBV5-5 and TRBJ1-2; possible D gene TRBD1, 6 bases. V was cut by 4 bases and J by 8 bases, with 15 bases left in between. Germline assignment: CDR1 SGHKS and CDR2 YYEKEE (reference sequence). The CDR3 totals 13 residues. CDR3 DNA sequence: TGTGCCAGCAGCCCCAGGGGTTCTCGGGGCTACACCTTC. Translating gives CASSPRGSRGYTF.

This clonotype came up many times. The rearrangement uses TRBV3-1 and TRBJ2-5, with TRBD2 matching 11 bases. Germline V gene sequence: CDR1 LGHDT, CDR2 YNNKEL (reference sequence). The V segment lost 3 bases and the J segment 4 bases; nucleotides outside the gene matches: 7. The CDR3 runs 16 residues. In DNA, the CDR3 is TGTGCCAGCAGCCAGTTACTAGCGGGAGTGGGAGAGACCCAGTACTTC. The encoded protein is CASSQLLAGVGETQYF.

This chain connects TRBV7-9 to TRBJ2-7; 9 bases map to TRBD1. J lost 1 base, V lost 4 bases, and 5 bases had no gene match. CDR1 and CDR2 (germline): SEHNR, FQNEAQ (reference sequence). This CDR3 is built from 15 residues. CDR3 region: CASSYRGHPSYEQYF. The CDR3, as DNA: TGTGCCAGCAGCTACAGGGGGCATCCTTCCTACGAGCAGTACTTC.

This clonotype was detected only a few times. The chain recombines TRBV7-2 with TRBJ2-3; perhaps TRBD2 as D (5 bases). The germline CDR1 and CDR2 sequences are SGHTA and FQGNSA. The CDR3 spans 15 residues. V lost 2 bases and J 0 bases, leaving 9 bases between the germline ends. The CDR3 sequence is CASSLPRGSTDTQYF. As DNA, the CDR3 is TGTGCCAGCAGCTTACCCCGGGGTAGCACAGATACGCAGTATTTT.

V gene TRBV7-8 combines with J gene TRBJ2-3; 11 nucleotides agree with TRBD2. Germline CDR1 SGHVS, CDR2 FQNEAQ. The CDR3 runs to 18 residues. Germline trimming cut 3 bases from V and 6 bases from J; bases unmatched to any gene: 14. The CDR3 spells CASSFSTGLAGVSDTQYF. CDR3 nucleotide sequence: TGTGCCAGCAGCTTTTCTACTGGACTAGCGGGCGTGTCGGATACGCAGTATTTT.

The genes are TRBV5-1 and TRBJ1-2; D ambiguous. Germline lookup yields CDR1 SGHRS and CDR2 YFSETQ. The CDR3 is 15 amino acids. The germline V and J ends were trimmed by 0 bases and 0 bases, with 9 bases remaining between them. The CDR3 spells CASSLAVTPNYGYTF. Here the CDR3 DNA reads TGCGCCAGCAGCTTGGCCGTGACGCCTAACTATGGCTACACCTTC. Combining the CDR3 with reference TRBV5-1 and TRBJ1-2 gives the whole variable domain KAGVTQTPRYLIKTRGQQVTLSCSPISGHRSVSWYQQTPGQGLQFLFEYFSETQRNKGNFPGRFSGRQFSNSRSEMNVSTLELGDSALYLCASSLAVTPNYGYTFGSGTRLTVV.

This clonotype appeared many times. The chain uses TRBV3-1 and TRBJ1-2, with D possibly TRBD1 on 5 matching bases. The germline gives CDR1 LGHDT, CDR2 YNNKEL (reference sequence). Trimming took off 3 bases at V and 3 bases at J, with 11 bases between the two ends. There are 14 residues in the CDR3. In nucleotides, the CDR3 is TGTGCCAGCAGCCATACGACAGAGCACTATGGCTACACCTTC. Translation: CASSHTTEHYGYTF.

This clonotype appeared many times. V is TRBV12-3 or TRBV12-4 and J is TRBJ1-1; 9 bases line up with TRBD1. The CDR3 has 15 residues. V was clipped by 8 bases and J by 7 bases; unmatched bases: 14. The CDR3 reads CASAIGQGLYDEAFF. The DNA for the CDR3 is TGTGCCAGCGCCATAGGACAGGGGCTATATGATGAAGCTTTCTTT.

This clonotype appeared many times. The chain employs TRBV10-3 and TRBJ1-1; D is undetermined. Germline V lookup: CDR1 ENHRY, CDR2 SYGVKD. The CDR3 extends over 13 amino acids. Trimming removed 10 bases at V and 1 base at J, with 13 bases between. The CDR3 DNA reads TGTGCCACCACCCCGGCGGAGAACACTGAAGCTTTCTTT. This encodes CATTPAENTEAFF.

This chain's CDR3 is CASSLTGQPTGELFF. CDR3 nucleotides: TGTGCCAGCAGCTTAACGGGCCAGCCCACCGGGGAGCTGTTTTTT. The chain is built from TRBV7-3 and TRBJ2-2; no firm D call. V was trimmed by 0 bases and J by 4 bases, leaving 9 bases between them. In germline, CDR1 is SGHTA, CDR2 FQGTGA. The CDR3 consists of 15 residues.

The table lists this clonotype with many counts. The chain has TRBV5-1 and TRBJ2-7, with D tentatively TRBD2 (5 bases). Germline assignment: CDR1 SGHRS and CDR2 YFSETQ. The CDR3 runs 14 residues. Trimming took off 1 base at V and 1 base at J, with 9 bases between the two ends. CDR3 in amino acids: CASSLTRDSYEQYF. CDR3 DNA: TGCGCCAGCAGCTTGACGAGGGATTCCTACGAGCAGTACTTC.

This clonotype was counted once. The genes are TRBV24-1 and TRBJ1-5, with 9 bases that match TRBD1. V was pared by 1 base and J by 2 bases, with 17 bases of the junction left unmatched. The germline CDR1 and CDR2 sequences are KGHDR and SFDVKD. The CDR3 sequence is 21 residues long. The CDR3 DNA sequence: TGTGCCACCAGTGATTTAAAACCGGACAGGGGTGAACTCCGGGGCAATCAGCCCCAGCATTTT. Protein sequence: CATSDLKPDRGELRGNQPQHF.

The chain carries TRBV24-1 and TRBJ2-3; TRBD1 matches at 11 bases. Germline values: CDR1 KGHDR, CDR2 SFDVKD. The CDR3 loop spans 13 amino acids. With 12 bases clipped from V and 5 bases from J, the junction kept 6 bases outside the gene matches. The CDR3 loop is CASGQGALDTQYF. The DNA for the CDR3 is TGTGCCTCCGGACAGGGGGCCCTAGATACGCAGTATTTT.

There are many counts of this clonotype. The rearrangement joins TRBV28 to TRBJ2-7, with 14 bases identical to TRBD2. The CDR3 is 14 amino acids. CDR1 MDHEN and CDR2 SYDVKM come from the germline V gene. The ends lost 6 bases at V and 6 bases at J; junction bases unmatched: 4. The CDR3 bases are TGTGCCAGCAGAGGGGGACTAGCGGGAGCCGAGCAGTACTTC. Protein sequence: CASRGGLAGAEQYF.

In its sample, this clonotype was seen a few times. The gene calls are TRBV18 and TRBJ2-3; D remains unclear. The CDR3 runs to 13 residues. Germline CDR1 and CDR2: KGHSH and LQKENI. Between the trimmed V and J ends, which lost 4 bases and 0 bases, there was a span of 5 bases. In nucleotides, the CDR3 is TGTGCCAGCTCACGCAGGAGCACAGATACGCAGTATTTT. Translated, it gives CASSRRSTDTQYF.

This clonotype occurred a few times. This clone may be a read error of a much larger clone one base away. The chain recombines TRBV12-3 or TRBV12-4 with TRBJ1-1, with 10 bases fitting TRBD1. This CDR3 comprises 16 residues. Trimming cost V 10 bases and J 3 bases; bases outside gene matches: 14. The CDR3, as DNA: TGTGCCACCCTACCGGGACAGGGGATAATGGACACTGAAGCTTTCTTT. It is translated as CATLPGQGIMDTEAFF.